This is a list of T cell receptor beta chains from one sample in a study of cytomegalovirus exposure and HLA in healthy donors. The repertoire was sequenced with immunoSEQ multiplex PCR; TCRdb's copy has only in-frame clones and lacks some. This sample has around 150,000 clones, with over 75% found just once. The sample taken for sequencing was PBMCs. The origin of the receptors is a woman aged 18-35 years in good health and CMV-seronegative. CDR3s include the opening cysteine and the closing phenylalanine or tryptophan. The size of a clone is reported for some rows only, either as once, few or many, or as a class for expanded clones.

J: TRBJ2-1
V: TRBV11-2
size: .
CDR3: CASSLDNLRSLYNEQFF

J: TRBJ2-7
V: TRBV6-1
size: .
CDR3: CASKSELAISYEQYF

J: .
V: TRBV5-3
size: .
CDR3: CARSFCRGRGDYEQYF

J: TRBJ2-1
V: TRBV29-1
size: .
CDR3: CSVELAGLSSYNEQFF

J: TRBJ2-1
V: TRBV2
size: .
CDR3: CASRDRGAIEQFF

J: TRBJ1-5
V: TRBV10-3
size: .
CDR3: CAISDQGRDQPQHF

J: TRBJ1-6
V: TRBV7-9
size: .
CDR3: CASRYSGSPLHF

J: TRBJ1-6
V: TRBV19
size: .
CDR3: CASRKGQVNSPLHF

J: TRBJ1-3
V: TRBV7-2
size: few
CDR3: CASSLTPLTTIYF

J: TRBJ2-6
V: TRBV5-1
size: .
CDR3: CASSLLGANVLTF

J: TRBJ1-2
V: TRBV12-5
size: few
CDR3: CASGWWTGYGYTF

J: TRBJ2-1
V: TRBV11-2
size: .
CDR3: CASSLLGLTGLHEQFF

J: TRBJ2-1
V: TRBV28
size: .
CDR3: CASRPRRAGVIYNEQFF

J: TRBJ1-4
V: TRBV5-5
size: .
CDR3: CASSPPGQGNEKLFF

J: TRBJ2-7
V: TRBV6-1
size: .
CDR3: CASSEMGISGSYEQYF

J: TRBJ2-7
V: TRBV7-9
size: .
CDR3: CASSLEGDYEQYF

J: TRBJ2-1
V: TRBV10-2
size: .
CDR3: CASRDRGTYNEQFF

J: TRBJ2-5
V: TRBV28
size: .
CDR3: CASSFLAGVETQYF

J: TRBJ1-3
V: TRBV27
size: few
CDR3: CASSSQGARGNTIYF

J: TRBJ2-7
V: TRBV5-1
size: .
CDR3: CASSRVPGGDYEQYF

J: TRBJ2-3
V: TRBV19
size: .
CDR3: CASSIKGRAHSTDTQYF

J: TRBJ1-1
V: TRBV28
size: .
CDR3: CASSFYLGVNGAFF

J: TRBJ1-6
V: TRBV5-1
size: .
CDR3: CASSLKRDYNSPLHF

J: TRBJ2-5
V: TRBV5-4
size: .
CDR3: CASSSGQGIQETQYF

J: TRBJ2-7
V: TRBV11-2
size: .
CDR3: CASSLGDRAYEQYF

J: TRBJ2-7
V: TRBV27
size: few
CDR3: CASSLILAGATYEQYF

J: TRBJ2-1
V: TRBV6-5
size: .
CDR3: CASSYSSVARNEQFF

J: TRBJ2-1
V: TRBV6-4
size: .
CDR3: CASSPRAGSYNEQFF

J: TRBJ2-4
V: TRBV19
size: .
CDR3: CASSQRKAGGMIKNIQYF

J: TRBJ2-1
V: TRBV5-1
size: .
CDR3: CASSLTGKDEQFF

J: TRBJ2-1
V: TRBV6-5
size: .
CDR3: CATQSGTGFYNEQFF

J: TRBJ2-5
V: TRBV6-5
size: .
CDR3: CASSYSAGEETQYF

J: TRBJ1-5
V: TRBV2
size: .
CDR3: CASSEQGLHSNQPQHF

J: TRBJ1-1
V: TRBV30
size: .
CDR3: CAWQTGPNTEAFF

J: TRBJ2-5
V: TRBV18
size: .
CDR3: CASSAGYQETQYF

J: TRBJ2-3
V: TRBV6-5
size: .
CDR3: CASSFGRYSTDTQYF

J: TRBJ1-1
V: TRBV7-9
size: .
CDR3: CSSSLNPGVTEAFF

J: TRBJ2-3
V: TRBV9
size: .
CDR3: CASSLTHRERTDTQYF

J: TRBJ1-1
V: TRBV5-1
size: .
CDR3: CASSLSTAMNTEAFF

J: TRBJ2-7
V: TRBV5-6
size: .
CDR3: CASTLGRSSYEQYF

J: TRBJ2-1
V: TRBV28
size: once
CDR3: CASTAGSSYNEQFF

J: TRBJ2-3
V: TRBV15
size: .
CDR3: CATSRDQAGARDTQYF

J: TRBJ2-6
V: TRBV7-3
size: .
CDR3: CASSRMPGTGTSGANVLTF

J: TRBJ2-1
V: TRBV11-2
size: few
CDR3: CASSLISFRVLFF

J: TRBJ2-4
V: TRBV2
size: .
CDR3: CASTREGKNIQYF

J: TRBJ1-4
V: TRBV18
size: once
CDR3: CASSLPGSRYEKLFF

J: TRBJ1-1
V: TRBV18
size: .
CDR3: CASSPIGVRTEAFF

J: TRBJ2-7
V: TRBV7-9
size: once
CDR3: CASRATALHEQYF

J: TRBJ1-1
V: TRBV6-5
size: .
CDR3: CASSSAQGANTEAFF

J: TRBJ2-7
V: TRBV29-1
size: .
CDR3: CSVEGGRAYEQYF

J: TRBJ2-5
V: TRBV4-1
size: .
CDR3: CASSHPGQIQETQYF

J: TRBJ1-2
V: TRBV2
size: .
CDR3: CASIQKDMYYGYTF

J: TRBJ1-2
V: TRBV9
size: .
CDR3: CASSQWTGHGYTF

J: TRBJ1-2
V: TRBV9
size: .
CDR3: CASSGDRDNYGYTF